A selection of T cell receptor beta chains follows, all from one sample in a study of beta chain features in type 1 diabetes. Profiling relied on immunoSEQ multiplex PCR, and the TCRdb table lists in-frame clones only, not all of them. The table shows about 330,000 clones, with about 11% occurring only once. Sample: naive CD4+ T cells from blood. The receptors were sampled from a woman in her 30s in good health. Both conserved end residues are part of each CDR3. A D gene is named only where the DNA matches it firmly. Only some rows state a clone size, as once, few, many or a class for expanded clones.

clone_size	j_call	v_call	d_call	cdr3_aa	cdr3_nt
-	TRBJ2-7	TRBV10-3	-	CAITSGAEQYF	TGTGCCATCACGTCGGGAGCCGAGCAGTACTTC
few	TRBJ2-1	TRBV19	-	CASSIGQNNEQFF	TGTGCCAGTAGTATTGGACAGAACAATGAGCAGTTCTTC
few	TRBJ2-5	TRBV9	-	CASSPFSGRGAGETQYF	TGTGCCAGCAGCCCCTTCTCCGGCAGGGGGGCTGGGGAGACCCAGTACTTC
-	TRBJ2-1	TRBV9	TRBD2	CASSGQRGGRSSYNEQFF	TGTGCCAGCAGCGGACAACGGGGGGGCCGAAGCTCCTACAATGAGCAGTTCTTC
-	TRBJ2-5	TRBV7-9	TRBD2	CASSLGGLAANQETQYF	TGTGCCAGCAGCTTAGGGGGACTAGCGGCTAATCAAGAGACCCAGTACTTC
few	TRBJ2-4	TRBV18	-	CASSPLSGAGDIQYF	TGTGCCAGCTCACCACTTTCAGGTGCAGGGGACATTCAGTACTTC
few	TRBJ2-7	TRBV30	-	CAWSRGLLRGGEQYF	TGTGCCTGGAGTAGGGGACTTTTAAGGGGGGGCGAGCAGTACTTC
-	TRBJ2-1	TRBV30	-	CAWSIRGSYNEQFF	TGTGCCTGGAGTATCAGAGGGTCCTACAATGAGCAGTTCTTC
-	TRBJ2-1	TRBV18	TRBD2	CASSPRLAGGEQFF	TGTGCCAGCTCACCCCGGCTAGCGGGAGGTGAGCAGTTCTTC
-	TRBJ2-2	TRBV7-2	TRBD2	CASSPRLAIGELFF	TGTGCCAGCAGCCCGCGACTAGCTATCGGGGAGCTGTTTTTT
-	TRBJ2-7	TRBV7-2	TRBD1	CASSTGQVASYEQYF	TGTGCCAGCAGCACCGGACAGGTCGCCTCCTACGAGCAGTACTTC
-	TRBJ2-1	TRBV9	TRBD2	CASSVVIAGGWGEQFF	TGTGCCAGCAGCGTAGTTATAGCGGGAGGGTGGGGTGAGCAGTTCTTC
-	TRBJ2-7	TRBV9	TRBD2	CASSRWREGREQYF	TGTGCCAGCAGCCGTTGGCGGGAGGGCCGTGAGCAGTACTTC
few	TRBJ2-2	TRBV7-3	-	CASSIAATGELFF	TGTGCCAGCAGCATAGCGGCCACCGGGGAGCTGTTTTTT
few	TRBJ2-1	TRBV7-9	TRBD2	CASSLRFTSGIPNEQFF	TGTGCCAGCAGCTTACGCTTTACTAGCGGGATCCCCAATGAGCAGTTCTTC
-	TRBJ1-5	TRBV6-1	-	CASSSGGSQPQHF	TGTGCCAGCAGTAGTGGAGGGAGTCAGCCCCAGCATTTT
few	TRBJ2-7	TRBV18	TRBD1	CASSLGQESSEQYF	TGTGCCAGCTCACTCGGACAGGAAAGTAGCGAGCAGTACTTC
-	TRBJ2-1	TRBV6-5	TRBD1	CASSYAGTGDNEQFF	TGTGCCAGCAGTTACGCCGGGACAGGGGACAATGAGCAGTTCTTC
-	TRBJ2-7	TRBV19	-	CASSNRQVHEQYF	TGTGCCAGTAGTAATCGGCAGGTACACGAGCAGTACTTC
few	TRBJ1-4	TRBV5-1	-	CASRTATNEKLFF	TGCGCCAGCAGGACAGCAACTAATGAAAAACTGTTTTTT
-	TRBJ2-1	TRBV18	TRBD2	CASSFGTSGIDEQFF	TGTGCCAGCTCATTCGGGACTAGCGGGATCGATGAGCAGTTCTTC
few	TRBJ2-1	TRBV9	-	CASSGGGLGAAGNEQFF	TGTGCCAGCAGCGGGGGAGGGCTGGGGGCGGCCGGCAATGAGCAGTTCTTC
few	TRBJ1-1	TRBV29-1	-	CSVEETGLDTEAFF	TGCAGCGTTGAAGAAACAGGGTTGGACACTGAAGCTTTCTTT
few	TRBJ2-5	TRBV5-1	TRBD2	CASSLAGGQETQYF	TGCGCCAGCAGCTTAGCGGGAGGGCAGGAGACCCAGTACTTC
-	TRBJ1-1	TRBV7-3	-	CASSLSQAHTEAFF	TGTGCCAGCAGCTTAAGCCAGGCACACACTGAAGCTTTCTTT
-	TRBJ2-5	TRBV7-8	-	CASSLGRTIRETQYF	TGTGCCAGCAGCTTAGGCAGGACTATTCGCGAGACCCAGTACTTC
-	TRBJ2-1	TRBV18	TRBD2	CASSPPIAGSSYNEQFF	TGTGCCAGCTCACCTCCCATAGCGGGATCGTCCTACAATGAGCAGTTCTTC
few	TRBJ1-1	TRBV18	TRBD1	CASSPQGDVEAFF	TGTGCCAGCTCACCTCAGGGGGACGTTGAAGCTTTCTTT
few	TRBJ2-7	TRBV28	TRBD2	CASSTSGRLNEQYF	TGTGCCAGCAGCACTAGCGGGAGACTCAACGAGCAGTACTTC
-	TRBJ2-1	TRBV19	TRBD2	CATSRLAGAYEQFF	TGTGCCACGAGTCGGCTAGCGGGTGCGTATGAGCAGTTCTTC
few	TRBJ2-6	TRBV4-2	-	CASSQVTSSGANVLTF	TGTGCCAGCAGCCAAGTAACCAGCTCTGGGGCCAACGTCCTGACTTTC
-	TRBJ2-3	TRBV5-4	TRBD2	CASSWALAETWGDTQYF	TGTGCCAGCAGCTGGGCTCTAGCGGAGACTTGGGGCGATACGCAGTATTTT
few	TRBJ1-1	TRBV30	-	CAWTPDSRNTEAFF	TGTGCCTGGACCCCGGACAGCCGGAACACTGAAGCTTTCTTT
few	TRBJ2-7	TRBV27	TRBD1	CASSRGQGHYEQYF	TGTGCCAGCAGTCGTGGACAGGGCCACTACGAGCAGTACTTC
-	TRBJ2-1	TRBV11-3	-	CASSLGGGRNEQFF	TGTGCCAGCAGCTTAGGAGGTGGTAGGAATGAGCAGTTCTTC
-	TRBJ2-1	TRBV27	TRBD2	CASSFGTSGSRNEQFF	TGTGCCAGCAGTTTTGGGACTAGCGGGAGTAGGAATGAGCAGTTCTTC
-	TRBJ1-5	TRBV5-6	-	CASSVRGRDQPQHF	TGTGCCAGCAGCGTCCGTGGGCGAGATCAGCCCCAGCATTTT
-	TRBJ2-2	TRBV5-4	TRBD2	CASSDLAGTNTGELFF	TGTGCCAGCAGCGACCTAGCGGGGACGAACACCGGGGAGCTGTTTTTT
-	TRBJ1-1	TRBV9	TRBD1	CASSVGQVSNTEAFF	TGTGCCAGCAGCGTCGGACAGGTTTCGAACACTGAAGCTTTCTTT
-	TRBJ2-1	TRBV9	TRBD2	CASSPAGGSYNEQFF	TGTGCCAGCAGCCCAGCGGGAGGGAGCTACAATGAGCAGTTCTTC
few	TRBJ2-1	TRBV6-1	-	CASNPSRNEQFF	TGTGCCAGCAATCCAAGCCGCAATGAGCAGTTCTTC
few	TRBJ2-1	TRBV5-1	TRBD2	CASSVTSGVYNEQFF	TGCGCCAGCAGCGTGACTAGCGGGGTTTACAATGAGCAGTTCTTC
once	TRBJ2-3	TRBV19	-	CASSIGQRTDTQYF	TGTGCCAGTAGTATTGGGCAGCGGACAGATACGCAGTATTTT
-	TRBJ2-3	TRBV4-3	-	CASSQAGRDTQYF	TGCGCCAGCAGCCAGGCAGGGCGAGATACGCAGTATTTT
-	TRBJ2-5	TRBV19	TRBD2	CASRGLAGPVQETQYF	TGTGCCAGTAGGGGACTAGCGGGGCCAGTCCAAGAGACCCAGTACTTC
few	TRBJ2-3	TRBV27	TRBD1	CASSQRTGYFTDTQYF	TGTGCCAGCAGTCAAAGGACAGGGTATTTCACAGATACGCAGTATTTT